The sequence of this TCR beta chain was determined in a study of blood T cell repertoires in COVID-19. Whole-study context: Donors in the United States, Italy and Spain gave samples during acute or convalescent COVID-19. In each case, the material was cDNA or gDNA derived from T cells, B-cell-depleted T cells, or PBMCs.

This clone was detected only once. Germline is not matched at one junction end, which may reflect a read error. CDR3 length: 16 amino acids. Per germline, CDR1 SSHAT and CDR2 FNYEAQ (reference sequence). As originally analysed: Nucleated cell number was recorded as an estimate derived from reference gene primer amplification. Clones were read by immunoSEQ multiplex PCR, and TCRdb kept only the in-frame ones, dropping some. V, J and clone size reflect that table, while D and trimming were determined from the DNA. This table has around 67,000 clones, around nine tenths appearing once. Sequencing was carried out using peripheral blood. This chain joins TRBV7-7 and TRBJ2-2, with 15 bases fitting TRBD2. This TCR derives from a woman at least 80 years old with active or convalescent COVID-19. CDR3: CASSSGLAGGAGELFF. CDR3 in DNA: TGTGCTAGCAGCTCGGGACTAGCGGGGGGAGCCGGGGAGCTGTTTTTT.